This is a list of T cell receptor beta chains from one sample in a study of blood T cell repertoires in COVID-19. Sequencing used immunoSEQ multiplex PCR; TCRdb keeps in-frame clones, though not all of them. The data contain around 140,000 clones, around 87% of them singletons. The sequencing sample was made of PBMCs or T cells enriched from blood (not recorded which). These receptors originate from a man between 60 and 70 years old who had recovered from COVID-19. CDR3s include the opening cysteine and the closing phenylalanine or tryptophan. D genes are given only for firm matches. Clone size, where shown, is once, few, many, or a class for clones that have expanded.

v_call	clone_size	j_call	d_call	cdr3_aa	cdr3_nt
TRBV9	NA	TRBJ1-2	NA	CASTGPGPYGYTF	TGTGCCAGTACAGGGCCCGGCCCCTATGGCTACACCTTC
TRBV5-3	NA	TRBJ1-2	NA	CARSLDPDRKRGYTF	TGTGCCAGAAGCTTGGACCCCGACAGGAAAAGGGGCTACACCTTC
TRBV15	NA	TRBJ2-1	TRBD2	CATSGYSGRGDEQFF	TGTGCCACCAGCGGATATAGCGGGAGGGGGGATGAGCAGTTCTTC
TRBV11-2	NA	TRBJ2-7	NA	CASSLGGGHSMEQYF	TGTGCCAGCAGCTTAGGGGGGGGACATTCTATGGAGCAGTACTTC
TRBV6-4	NA	TRBJ1-5	NA	CASSVQENQPQHF	TGTGCCAGCAGTGTCCAGGAAAATCAGCCCCAGCATTTT
TRBV15	NA	TRBJ2-2	NA	CATSQPDTGELFF	TGTGCCACCAGCCAACCGGACACCGGGGAGCTGTTTTTT
TRBV5-6	NA	TRBJ2-1	NA	CASSLTGLEQFF	TGTGCCAGCAGCTTGACAGGTCTTGAGCAGTTCTTC
TRBV7-8	NA	TRBJ2-1	TRBD2	CASSPLAGALYNEQFF	TGTGCCAGCAGCCCACTAGCGGGGGCCCTCTACAATGAGCAGTTCTTC
TRBV19	NA	TRBJ1-3	TRBD1	CASSILRMLTGTMGYGNTIYF	TGTGCCAGTAGTATACTACGGATGTTGACAGGGACGATGGGGTATGGAAACACCATATATTTT
TRBV12-5	NA	TRBJ1-2	NA	CASGLVTGGQTYGYTF	TGTGCTAGTGGTTTGGTCACCGGGGGTCAAACTTATGGCTACACCTTC
TRBV9	NA	TRBJ1-4	NA	CASSVQGTTNEKLFF	TGTGCCAGCAGCGTCCAGGGGACAACTAATGAAAAACTGTTTTTT
TRBV11-2	NA	TRBJ2-1	NA	CASSPERRTNNEQFF	TGTGCCAGCAGCCCGGAGAGACGGACTAACAATGAGCAGTTCTTC
TRBV18	NA	TRBJ2-5	TRBD2	CASSPLPSGAQETQYF	TGTGCCAGCTCACCGTTGCCTAGCGGAGCGCAAGAGACCCAGTACTTC
TRBV3-1/TRBV3-2	NA	TRBJ1-2	NA	CASSGRQDYGYTF	TGTGCCAGCAGCGGGAGACAGGACTATGGCTACACCTTC
TRBV7-3	NA	TRBJ2-7	NA	CASSSRQGGEQYF	TGTGCCAGCAGCTCAAGACAGGGAGGCGAGCAGTACTTC
TRBV6-5	once	TRBJ1-1	NA	CASSYSGGNTEAFF	TGTGCCAGCAGTTACTCGGGAGGAAACACTGAAGCTTTCTTT
TRBV7-9	once	TRBJ2-5	NA	CASSKTQGSETQYF	TGTGCCAGCAGCAAGACACAGGGCTCGGAGACCCAGTACTTC
TRBV28	NA	TRBJ1-1	NA	CASSAGWRGTEAFF	TGTGCCAGCAGTGCCGGGTGGCGGGGCACTGAAGCTTTCTTT
TRBV12-3/TRBV12-4	once	TRBJ1-2	TRBD1	CASSPDRAWGYTF	TGTGCCAGCAGCCCGGACAGGGCTTGGGGCTACACCTTC
TRBV12-3/TRBV12-4	NA	TRBJ2-7	NA	CASSQYTASQYF	TGTGCCAGCAGCCAGTACACAGCTTCGCAGTACTTC
TRBV10-2	NA	TRBJ2-7	TRBD1	CASSESVTGGAYEQYF	TGCGCCAGCAGTGAGTCGGTCACAGGGGGCGCCTACGAGCAGTACTTC
TRBV9	NA	TRBJ1-3	NA	CASSTGLAGAGNTIYF	TGTGCCAGCAGTACAGGGCTGGCTGGGGCTGGAAACACCATATATTTT
TRBV28	NA	TRBJ2-7	TRBD1	CASSSGTGGAYEQYF	TGTGCCAGCAGTTCCGGGACAGGGGGCGCGTACGAGCAGTACTTC
TRBV18	NA	TRBJ2-1	NA	CASSPPSYNEQFF	TGTGCCAGCTCACCACCCTCTTACAATGAGCAGTTCTTC
TRBV19	NA	TRBJ1-5	TRBD1	CASSLLTGANNQPQHF	TGTGCCAGTAGCCTGTTGACAGGGGCTAACAATCAGCCCCAGCATTTT
TRBV5-6	NA	TRBJ1-4	NA	CASSLEREEKLFF	TGTGCCAGCAGCTTGGAGCGCGAAGAAAAACTGTTTTTT
TRBV7-9	NA	TRBJ2-7	TRBD1	CASTLTGQGNVYF	TGTGCCAGCACCCTTACCGGACAGGGCAACGTGTACTTC
TRBV7-3	NA	TRBJ2-1	TRBD2	CASSPGLARYNEQFF	TGTGCCAGCAGCCCGGGACTAGCAAGGTACAATGAGCAGTTCTTC
TRBV30	NA	TRBJ2-7	TRBD1	CAWSGGQGRAYEQYF	TGTGCCTGGAGTGGCGGACAGGGAAGGGCCTACGAGCAGTACTTC
TRBV21-1	NA	TRBJ1-1	NA	CASSNRGWDTEAFF	TGTGCCAGCAGCAATCGAGGGTGGGACACTGAAGCTTTCTTT
TRBV2	once	TRBJ2-3	TRBD1	CASRRGQGALWTDTQYF	TGTGCCAGCAGGAGGGGACAGGGGGCGCTTTGGACAGATACGCAGTATTTT
TRBV9	NA	TRBJ2-2	NA	CASSVEGYTGELFF	TGTGCCAGCAGCGTAGAGGGGTACACCGGGGAGCTGTTTTTT
TRBV11-2	NA	TRBJ1-2	NA	CASSLAFGHRYTF	TGTGCCAGCAGCTTAGCGTTCGGACACCGCTACACCTTC
TRBV6-5	NA	TRBJ1-1	NA	CASSWGGNTEAFF	TGTGCCAGCAGTTGGGGGGGGAACACTGAAGCTTTCTTT
TRBV6-5	medium-sized	TRBJ1-4	NA	CASSFYRDTNEKLFF	TGTGCCAGCAGTTTCTACCGGGACACGAATGAAAAACTGTTTTTT
TRBV5-1	NA	TRBJ1-4	TRBD1	CASSSGTGGGYGEKLFF	TGCGCCAGCAGTTCCGGGACAGGGGGAGGATATGGTGAAAAACTGTTTTTT
TRBV2	NA	TRBJ2-1	NA	CASSSSDEQFF	TGTGCCAGCAGTTCCAGCGATGAGCAGTTCTTC
TRBV5-6	few	TRBJ1-4	TRBD1	CASRTGEEANEKLFF	TGTGCCAGCAGGACAGGGGAGGAAGCTAATGAAAAACTGTTTTTT
TRBV3-1/TRBV3-2	NA	TRBJ1-4	NA	CASSQDGGAEKLFF	TGTGCCAGCAGCCAAGATGGGGGGGCGGAAAAACTGTTTTTT
TRBV7-7	NA	TRBJ2-7	NA	CAIQRDEQYF	TGTGCTATTCAGAGGGACGAGCAGTACTTC
TRBV3-1/TRBV3-2	NA	TRBJ2-2	NA	CASSPGTPKGTGELFF	TGTGCCAGCAGCCCGGGGACACCTAAGGGCACCGGGGAGCTGTTTTTT
TRBV3-1/TRBV3-2	few	TRBJ2-1	TRBD2	CASSGGRSYNEQFF	TGTGCCAGCAGTGGCGGGAGGAGCTACAATGAGCAGTTCTTC
TRBV2	NA	TRBJ2-3	NA	CASSARTDTQYF	TGTGCCAGCAGTGCCCGGACAGATACGCAGTATTTT
TRBV3-1/TRBV3-2	NA	TRBJ2-1	NA	CASSPLAAVPNEQFF	TGTGCCAGCAGCCCCCTGGCGGCAGTTCCCAATGAGCAGTTCTTC
TRBV18	NA	TRBJ1-5	TRBD1	CASSPGTGSNQPQHF	TGTGCCAGCTCACCCGGGACAGGAAGCAATCAGCCCCAGCATTTT
TRBV5-6	once	TRBJ1-2	NA	CASSLRDSVAGYTF	TGTGCCAGCAGCTTGCGGGATTCAGTCGCTGGCTACACCTTC
TRBV15	NA	TRBJ2-7	TRBD1	CATSRLRRNRGLGIEQYF	TGTGCCACCAGCAGACTTCGGAGGAACAGGGGGCTAGGTATCGAGCAGTACTTC
TRBV7-5	NA	TRBJ1-3	NA	CVRSPCGKRGNTIYF	TGTGTCAGAAGCCCATGCGGGAAAAGAGGAAACACCATATATTTT
TRBV5-4	NA	TRBJ1-2	NA	CASSGSDSPYGYTF	TGTGCCAGCAGCGGGTCGGACAGTCCTTATGGCTACACCTTC
TRBV11-2	NA	TRBJ1-4	TRBD1	CASSSGTGGNEKLFF	TGTGCCAGCAGCTCAGGGACAGGGGGAAATGAAAAACTGTTTTTT
TRBV6-5	NA	TRBJ1-1	NA	CATVLNTEAFF	TGTGCCACTGTCCTGAACACTGAAGCTTTCTTT
TRBV5-1	NA	TRBJ1-2	NA	CASSLDARAGGYGYTF	TGCGCCAGCAGCTTGGATGCTCGTGCCGGGGGCTATGGCTACACCTTC
TRBV19	once	TRBJ1-2	NA	CASSEHGYTF	TGTGCCAGTAGTGAGCACGGCTACACCTTC